This T cell receptor beta chain is drawn from a study of identical twins. Whole-study findings and limits: Out-of-frame alpha sequences shared between twins exhibited an excess of low generation probability. Out-of-frame beta sequences exhibited a weaker degree of excess twin sharing.

This clonotype has only a few counts. Its specificity is not known. TCRdb processed the 5' RACE reads anew with MiXCR; each CDR3 protein has one entry. The sample carries 280,000 or so distinct CDR3 sequences, roughly 8.6% recorded once. V trimming: 5 bases; J trimming: 4 bases; junction bases outside the gene matches: 11. The CDR3 length is 17 residues. Germline CDR1 and CDR2: SGHAT and FQNNGV. Healthy Caucasian donors formed the entire cohort. These data are also associated with another study on yellow fever vaccine responses in identical twins.

This receptor was obtained from a woman in her late teens or twenties in good health. The sample comprised memory (CD45RO+) T cells sorted from blood. This chain uses TRBV11-2 with TRBJ2-6; 7 bases are a match to TRBD1. The DNA for the CDR3 is TGTGCCAGCAGCCATTCCCTCACAGGGGACGGGGCCAACGTCCTGACTTTC. Protein sequence: CASSHSLTGDGANVLTF.